Listed here are 14 T cell receptor beta chains from one sample, sequenced in a study of blood T cell repertoires in COVID-19. Sequenced by immunoSEQ multiplex PCR; TCRdb stores in-frame clones only, minus some. This table has around 25,000 clones, 80% to 90% appearing once. The sequenced material came from peripheral blood. These receptor sequences come from a woman of 80 years or more with acute or convalescent COVID-19.

The chain couples TRBV21-1 to TRBJ1-3. TRBV21-1 is listed as a pseudogene. The CDR3 runs 16 residues. CDR3 coding DNA: TGTGCCAGCAGCAAAGCGGGGAGCTGCTCTGGAAACACCATATATTTT. Its protein is CASSKAGSCSGNTIYF.

The J gene is TRBJ2-7, the V gene TRBV30, with TRBD2 as a possible D gene (6 bases). The CDR3 totals 13 residues. Germline assignment: CDR1 GTSNPN and CDR2 SVGIG (reference sequence). The V and J ends lost 7 bases and 2 bases respectively, with 15 bases between them. The CDR3, as DNA: TGTGCCTTTGCATCCGGGAGCCCCTACGAGCAGTACTTC. Translated: CAFASGSPYEQYF.

The chain carries TRBV29-1 and TRBJ1-1, with TRBD1 as a possible D gene (6 bases). Per the germline V gene, CDR1 is SQVTM and CDR2 is ANQGSEA. The CDR3 contains 13 residues. V lost 1 base to trimming and J lost 1 base, with 7 bases between them. The CDR3 loop reads CSVEGQENTEAFF. The CDR3 DNA is TGCAGCGTTGAAGGACAGGAGAACACTGAAGCTTTCTTT. Full variable domain (remainder filled in from reference TRBV29-1 and TRBJ1-1): SAVISQKPSRDICQRGTSLTIQCQVDSQVTMMFWYRQQPGQSLTLIATANQGSEATYESGFVIDKFPISRPNLTFSTLTVSNMSPEDSSIYLCSVEGQENTEAFFGQGTRLTVV.

The V call is TRBV9, the J call TRBJ2-7; the match to TRBD1 covers 11 bases. The V and J ends lost 0 bases and 4 bases, in that order; junction bases with no gene match: 3. The CDR3 has 15 residues. Germline assignment: CDR1 SGDLS and CDR2 YYNGEE. CDR3 protein: CASSVGGQGVYEQYF. CDR3 bases: TGTGCCAGCAGCGTAGGGGGACAGGGGGTTTACGAGCAGTACTTC.

The rearrangement links TRBV3-1 (or the pseudogene TRBV3-2) to TRBJ2-1, with D tentatively TRBD2 (6 bases). The CDR3 is made up of 15 amino acids. Trimming stripped 8 bases from V and 9 bases from J, with 23 bases between. Germline V gene sequence: CDR1 LGHDT, CDR2 YNNKEL (reference sequence). DNA for the CDR3: TGTGCCAGCGGAGGGGAAATTGGGTCTAACGGTGAGCAGTTCTTC. This codes for CASGGEIGSNGEQFF.

This chain connects TRBV5-4 to TRBJ1-1; D is unclear. Germline-derived CDR1 and CDR2 are SGHNT and YYREEE (reference sequence). This CDR3 has 12 residues. V lost 2 bases to trimming and J lost 0 bases, with 2 bases between them. The CDR3 coding sequence is TGTGCCAGCAGCTTCGTGAACACTGAAGCTTTCTTT. Protein: CASSFVNTEAFF.

The chain combines TRBV18 with TRBJ1-1; possible D gene TRBD1, 6 bases. Germline V lookup: CDR1 KGHSH, CDR2 LQKENI. Trimming stripped 2 bases from V and 5 bases from J, with 12 bases between. CDR3 length: 14 residues. CDR3 DNA sequence: TGTGCCAGCTCACCAAGGGGAGGGGGGACTGAAGCTTTCTTT. Translated: CASSPRGGGTEAFF.

This clone has more than one count but fewer than ten. V is TRBV10-1 and J is TRBJ2-3; 7 positions agree with TRBD1. Looked up from germline, CDR1 is WNHNN and CDR2 is SYGVQD (reference sequence). The CDR3 is 15 residues long. V shed 3 bases and J 4 bases; nucleotides not matched to a gene: 7. The CDR3 loop is CASSEGGVRADTQYF. The CDR3, as DNA: TGCGCCAGCAGTGAAGGGGGCGTACGGGCAGATACGCAGTATTTT.

The CDR3 DNA sequence: TGTGCCAGCAGTTACTCGGGGGGGAATCAGCCCCAGCATTTT. Translating it yields CASSYSGGNQPQHF. The chain couples TRBV6-2 or TRBV6-3 to TRBJ1-5, with a weak D call TRBD1 (5 bases). Trimming left V 0 bases short and J 4 bases short, with 7 bases between. The CDR3 loop spans 14 amino acids. The V gene's germline CDR1 is MNHEY and CDR2 SVGEGT.

This chain connects TRBV6-4 to TRBJ2-1; TRBD2 matches at 9 bases. V lost 3 bases, J lost 7 bases, and 19 bases stayed unmatched. CDR3 length: 19 amino acids. Per the germline V gene, CDR1 is MRHNA and CDR2 is SNTAGT. The CDR3 DNA reads as TGTGCCAGCAGTGATTCTTCCAAGCGGGGGGTCACCCGCGTAAATGAGCAGTTCTTC. This encodes CASSDSSKRGVTRVNEQFF.

The CDR3 here is CASSLSRSHEQYF. The CDR3 region has the DNA TGCGCCAGCAGCTTGTCTCGGTCCCACGAGCAGTACTTC. The V gene is TRBV5-1, the J gene TRBJ2-7; D is unclear. The CDR3 spans 13 residues. The ends were cut back, 1 base at V and 5 bases at J, with 10 bases in the middle. Germline V lookup: CDR1 SGHRS, CDR2 YFSETQ.

V and J are TRBV10-3 and TRBJ1-2; 7 bases align to TRBD1. The germline gives CDR1 ENHRY, CDR2 SYGVKD. Trimming removed 6 bases from V and 2 bases from J; junction bases left unmatched: 15. The CDR3 spans 17 residues. DNA of the CDR3: TGTGCCATCAGCCGGTCGACAGGGCTCAATGGCAACTATGGCTACACCTTC. Its translation is CAISRSTGLNGNYGYTF.

The chain links TRBV7-4 to TRBJ2-7; 12 nucleotides agree with TRBD2. The CDR3 sequence is 15 residues long. After removal of 5 bases from V and 3 bases from J, the junction contained 5 bases not matched to a gene. The germline gives CDR1 SGHVT, CDR2 SQSDAQ. In DNA form, the CDR3 reads TGTGCCAGCAGCCGTCGGACTAGCGGGGTCTACGAGCAGTACTTC. This codes for CASSRRTSGVYEQYF.

The table lists this clone with a few counts. V gene TRBV5-1 combines with J gene TRBJ2-7; D call uncertain. V was cut by 4 bases and J by 3 bases, with 8 bases left in between. Per germline, CDR1 SGHRS and CDR2 YFSETQ. The CDR3 has 12 amino acids. CDR3 in amino acids: CASSPRFYEQYF. The CDR3 DNA is TGCGCCAGCAGCCCTAGGTTCTACGAGCAGTACTTC.